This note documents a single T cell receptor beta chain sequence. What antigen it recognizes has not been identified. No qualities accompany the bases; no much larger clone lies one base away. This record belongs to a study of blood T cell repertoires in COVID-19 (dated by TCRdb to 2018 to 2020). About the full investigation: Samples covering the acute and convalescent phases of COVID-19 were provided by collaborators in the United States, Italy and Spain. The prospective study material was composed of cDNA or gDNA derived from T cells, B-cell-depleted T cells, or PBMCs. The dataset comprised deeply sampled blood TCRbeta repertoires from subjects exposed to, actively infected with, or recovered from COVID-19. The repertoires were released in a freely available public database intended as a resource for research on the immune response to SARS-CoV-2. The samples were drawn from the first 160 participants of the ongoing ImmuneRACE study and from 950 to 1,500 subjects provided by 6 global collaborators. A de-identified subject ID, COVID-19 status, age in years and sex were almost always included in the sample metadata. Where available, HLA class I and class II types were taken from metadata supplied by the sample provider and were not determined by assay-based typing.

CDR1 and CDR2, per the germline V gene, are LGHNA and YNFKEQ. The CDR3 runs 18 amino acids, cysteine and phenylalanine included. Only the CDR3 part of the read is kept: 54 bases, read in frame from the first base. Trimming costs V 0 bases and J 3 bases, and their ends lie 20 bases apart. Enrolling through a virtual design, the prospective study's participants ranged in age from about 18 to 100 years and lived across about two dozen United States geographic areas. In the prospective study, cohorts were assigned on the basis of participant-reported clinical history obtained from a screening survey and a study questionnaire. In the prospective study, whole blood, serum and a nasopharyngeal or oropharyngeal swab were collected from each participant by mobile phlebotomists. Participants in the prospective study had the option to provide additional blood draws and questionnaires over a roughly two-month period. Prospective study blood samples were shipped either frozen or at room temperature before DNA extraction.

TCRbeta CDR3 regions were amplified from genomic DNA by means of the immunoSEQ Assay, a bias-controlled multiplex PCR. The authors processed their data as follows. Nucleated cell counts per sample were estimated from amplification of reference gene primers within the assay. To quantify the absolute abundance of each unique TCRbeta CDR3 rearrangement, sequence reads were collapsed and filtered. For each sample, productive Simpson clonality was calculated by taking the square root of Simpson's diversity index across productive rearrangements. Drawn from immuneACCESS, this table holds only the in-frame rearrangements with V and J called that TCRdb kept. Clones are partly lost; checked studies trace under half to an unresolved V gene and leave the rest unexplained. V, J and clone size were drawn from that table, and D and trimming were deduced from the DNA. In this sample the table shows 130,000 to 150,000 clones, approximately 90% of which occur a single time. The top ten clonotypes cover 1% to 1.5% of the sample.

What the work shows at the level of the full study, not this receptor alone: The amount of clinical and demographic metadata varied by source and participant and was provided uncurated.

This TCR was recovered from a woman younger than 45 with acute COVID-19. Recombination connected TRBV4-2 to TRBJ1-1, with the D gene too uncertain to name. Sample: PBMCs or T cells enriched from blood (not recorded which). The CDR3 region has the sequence CASSQDFAGRNYYTEAFF. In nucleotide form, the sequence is TGTGCCAGCAGCCAAGATTTCGCCGGGAGAAACTATTACACTGAAGCTTTCTTT.